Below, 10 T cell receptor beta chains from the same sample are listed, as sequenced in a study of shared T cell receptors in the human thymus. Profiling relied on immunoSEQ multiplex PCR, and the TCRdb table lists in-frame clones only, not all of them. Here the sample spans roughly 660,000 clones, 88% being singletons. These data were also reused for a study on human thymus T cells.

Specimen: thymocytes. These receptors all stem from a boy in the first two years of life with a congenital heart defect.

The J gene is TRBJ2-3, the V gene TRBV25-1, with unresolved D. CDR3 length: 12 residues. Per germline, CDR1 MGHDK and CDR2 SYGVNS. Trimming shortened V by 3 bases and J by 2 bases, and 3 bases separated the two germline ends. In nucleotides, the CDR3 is TGTGCCAGCAGTGATTACACAGATACGCAGTATTTT. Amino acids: CASSDYTDTQYF.

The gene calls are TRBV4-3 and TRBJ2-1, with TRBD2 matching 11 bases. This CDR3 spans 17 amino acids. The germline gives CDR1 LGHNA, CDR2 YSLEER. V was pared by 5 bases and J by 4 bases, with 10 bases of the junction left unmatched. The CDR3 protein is CASSSPALAGGYNEQFF. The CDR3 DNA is TGCGCCAGCAGCTCTCCCGCCTTAGCGGGAGGGTACAATGAGCAGTTCTTC.

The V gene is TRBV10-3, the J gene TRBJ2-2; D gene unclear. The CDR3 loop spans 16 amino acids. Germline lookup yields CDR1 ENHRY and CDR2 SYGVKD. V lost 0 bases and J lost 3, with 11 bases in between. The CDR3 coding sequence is TGTGCCATCAGTGAGTCCCAAGAGTGGTACACCGGGGAGCTGTTTTTT. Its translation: CAISESQEWYTGELFF.

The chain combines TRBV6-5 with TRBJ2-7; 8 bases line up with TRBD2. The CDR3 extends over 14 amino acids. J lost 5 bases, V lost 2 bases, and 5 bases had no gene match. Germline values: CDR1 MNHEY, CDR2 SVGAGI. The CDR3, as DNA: TGTGCCAGCAGTTACGGGACTAGGAGCGACGAGCAGTACTTC. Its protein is CASSYGTRSDEQYF.

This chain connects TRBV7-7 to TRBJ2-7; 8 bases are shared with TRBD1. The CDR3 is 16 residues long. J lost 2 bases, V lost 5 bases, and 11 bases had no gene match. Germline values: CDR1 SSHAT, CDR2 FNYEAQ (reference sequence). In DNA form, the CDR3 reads TGTGCCAGCAGCCCGTTTCCCGGACAGGGTCCCTACGAGCAGTACTTC. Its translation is CASSPFPGQGPYEQYF.

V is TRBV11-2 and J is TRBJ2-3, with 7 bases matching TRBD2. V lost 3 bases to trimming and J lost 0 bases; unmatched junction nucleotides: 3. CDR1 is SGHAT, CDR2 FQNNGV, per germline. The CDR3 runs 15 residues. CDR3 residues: CASSLGGRSTDTQYF. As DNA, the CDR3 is TGTGCCAGCAGCTTGGGCGGGAGAAGCACAGATACGCAGTATTTT.

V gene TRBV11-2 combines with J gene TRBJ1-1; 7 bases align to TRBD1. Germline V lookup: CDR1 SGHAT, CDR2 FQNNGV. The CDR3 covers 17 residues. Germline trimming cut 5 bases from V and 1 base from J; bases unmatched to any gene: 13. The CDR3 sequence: CASSPPKTGHGNTEAFF. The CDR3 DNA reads TGTGCCAGCAGCCCCCCCAAGACAGGGCATGGGAACACTGAAGCTTTCTTT. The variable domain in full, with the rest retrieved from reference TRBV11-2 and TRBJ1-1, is EAGVAQSPRYKIIEKRQSVAFWCNPISGHATLYWYQQILGQGPKLLIQFQNNGVVDDSQLPKDRFSAERLKGVDSTLKIQPAKLEDSAVYLCASSPPKTGHGNTEAFFGQGTRLTVV.

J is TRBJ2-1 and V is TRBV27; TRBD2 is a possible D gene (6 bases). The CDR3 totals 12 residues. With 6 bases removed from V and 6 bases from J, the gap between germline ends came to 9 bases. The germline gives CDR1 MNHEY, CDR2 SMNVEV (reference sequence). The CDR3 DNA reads TGTGCCAGCAGGGGAGGCGGCAATGAGCAGTTCTTC. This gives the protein CASRGGGNEQFF.

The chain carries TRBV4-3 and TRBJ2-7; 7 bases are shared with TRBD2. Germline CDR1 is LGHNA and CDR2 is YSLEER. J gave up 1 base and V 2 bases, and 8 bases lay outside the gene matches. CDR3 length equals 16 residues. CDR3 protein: CASSQIASGKSYEQYF. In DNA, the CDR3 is TGCGCCAGCAGCCAAATAGCGAGCGGGAAATCCTACGAGCAGTACTTC.

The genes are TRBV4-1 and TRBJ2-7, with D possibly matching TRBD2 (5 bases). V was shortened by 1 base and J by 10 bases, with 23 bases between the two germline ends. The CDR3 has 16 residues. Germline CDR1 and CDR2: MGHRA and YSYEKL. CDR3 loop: CASSQGSGLPSVDQYF. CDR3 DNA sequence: TGCGCCAGCAGCCAAGGATCTGGACTTCCCTCGGTCGATCAGTACTTC.